This is a list of T cell receptor beta chains from one sample in a study of T cells in Graves' hyperthyroidism and ophthalmopathy. Using its own MiXCR run on the multiplex PCR reads, TCRdb lists one record per CDR3 protein. This table holds 300,000 or so distinct CDR3 sequences, over 15% found once. Sequencing was done on a sample of blood. These TCRs come from a woman in her sixties with Graves' ophthalmopathy. CDR3s leave out the opening cysteine and the closing phenylalanine or tryptophan. Fields, in order: V gene, CDR3 protein.

V gene: TRBV28; CDR3 protein: ASTLGGSRDTQY
V gene: TRBV5-4; CDR3 protein: ASSYHGTEAF
V gene: TRBV20-1; CDR3 protein: SASAGGGEAF
V gene: TRBV20-1; CDR3 protein: SARDRAFQETQY
V gene: TRBV27; CDR3 protein: ASSKTAGRSWTNEKLF
V gene: TRBV3-1; CDR3 protein: ASSQEGGDTEAF
V gene: TRBV3-1; CDR3 protein: ASSPQTGMVAKNIQY
V gene: TRBV7-9; CDR3 protein: ASSSPSSRGGVYEQY
V gene: TRBV20-1; CDR3 protein: SATPRTRLDQWGTNTEAF
V gene: TRBV20-1; CDR3 protein: SARGTSQSYNEQF
V gene: TRBV7-9; CDR3 protein: ASTPRLILAYGYT
V gene: TRBV18; CDR3 protein: ASSPQGNNEQF
V gene: TRBV11-2; CDR3 protein: ASSGSGRAGETQY
V gene: TRBV12-3/TRBV12-4; CDR3 protein: ASSFAMDEFGNTIY
V gene: TRBV20-1; CDR3 protein: SARGQQSAQH
V gene: TRBV11-2; CDR3 protein: ASSLEGSPRYEQY
V gene: TRBV11-2; CDR3 protein: ASSLVGTGHYGYT
V gene: TRBV4-2; CDR3 protein: ASSAADALGEKLF
V gene: TRBV5-1; CDR3 protein: ASSARQGSTGELF
V gene: TRBV28; CDR3 protein: ASSLAGVSYEQY
V gene: TRBV4-3; CDR3 protein: ASSQAPGTGREQF
V gene: TRBV12-5; CDR3 protein: ASGLGPVWQGGNTIY
V gene: TRBV28; CDR3 protein: AHRGGNIQY
V gene: TRBV4-1; CDR3 protein: ASSQDFPRSSYNEQF
V gene: TRBV5-1; CDR3 protein: ASASSRALADEQY
V gene: TRBV20-1; CDR3 protein: SASRGAINSYNEQF
V gene: TRBV12-3/TRBV12-4; CDR3 protein: ASSSRQVYEQY
V gene: TRBV6-1; CDR3 protein: ASSEAFPHVYNEQF
V gene: TRBV19; CDR3 protein: ASSIGDQSPYEQY
V gene: TRBV5-1; CDR3 protein: ASRDRGTGEQY
V gene: TRBV12-3/TRBV12-4; CDR3 protein: ASSKGAPNEKLF
V gene: TRBV11-2; CDR3 protein: ASSLSAGYTDTQY
V gene: TRBV4-2; CDR3 protein: ASSQEQNQPQH
V gene: TRBV20-1; CDR3 protein: SARRLAGDYNEQF
V gene: TRBV2; CDR3 protein: ASSVNRGPYEQY